Listed here are 17 T cell receptor beta chains from one sample, sequenced in a study of shared clonotypes between healthy human individuals. Sequencing was performed with immunoSEQ multiplex PCR; in TCRdb, only in-frame clones are kept and a portion is missing. The sample includes more than 2 million clones, 90% to 95% of them seen just once. The sample was naive CD4+ T cells sorted from blood. The sample's subset: CD45RA+ positively selected. These receptors all come from a man aged 18 to 29 in good health.

Points on this clone: The junction differs from germline at one of its ends, possibly a read error. Other DNA sequences in this specimen translate into the identical CDR3. The gene calls are TRBV4-1 and TRBJ1-1; no reliable D call. Germline V gene sequence: CDR1 MGHRA, CDR2 YSYEKL. The CDR3 totals 15 residues. CDR3 sequence reads: CASSQEVFLPGEAFF. The CDR3, as DNA: TGTGCCAGCAGCCAAGAAGTTTTTCTGCCGGGTGAAGCTTTCTTT.

This rearrangement joins TRBV5-1 to TRBJ2-2; tentative D call: TRBD2 (5 bases). Germline CDR1 SGHRS, CDR2 YFSETQ. The V end lost 4 bases, the J end lost 0 bases, and 13 bases lay between the germline ends. The length of the CDR3 is 16 residues. The CDR3 region is CASSPPRAANTGELFF. DNA of the CDR3: TGCGCCAGCAGCCCCCCTCGAGCGGCGAACACCGGGGAGCTGTTTTTT.

A word on this clone: A clone one base away is much larger, so this may be a read error. The chain couples TRBV11-2 to TRBJ1-2, with 9 bases fitting TRBD1. Germline V gene sequence: CDR1 SGHAT, CDR2 FQNNGV. This CDR3 is 13 amino acids long. With 3 bases clipped from V and 4 bases from J, the junction kept 0 bases outside the gene matches. The CDR3 loop reads CASSLGQGYGYTF. CDR3 nucleotide sequence: TGTGCCAGCAGCTTGGGACAGGGCTATGGCTACACCTTC.

This chain connects TRBV10-1 to TRBJ2-1; 7 bases fit TRBD2. With 5 bases clipped from V and 7 bases from J, the junction kept 11 bases outside the gene matches. The CDR3 is 15 amino acids. Per germline, CDR1 WNHNN and CDR2 SYGVQD (reference sequence). CDR3 loop: CASSSGWGLKNEQFF. The CDR3 nucleotides read TGCGCCAGCAGTTCTGGGTGGGGACTAAAAAATGAGCAGTTCTTC.

V gene TRBV2 combines with J gene TRBJ2-3; 12 bases agree with TRBD2. V trimming: 7 bases; J trimming: 4 bases; junction bases outside the gene matches: 6. The CDR3 is made up of 15 amino acids. CDR1 and CDR2 (germline): SNHLY, FYNNEI. The CDR3 spells CASIKTSGSADTQYF. In DNA form, the CDR3 reads TGTGCCAGCATTAAGACTAGCGGGAGCGCAGATACGCAGTATTTT.

This sequence joins TRBV11-2 and TRBJ1-5; D is ambiguous. CDR3 length: 14 residues. V was clipped by 1 base and J by 6 bases, with 10 bases between them. Germline CDR1 reads SGHAT; CDR2 reads FQNNGV. CDR3: CASSLATSGQPQHF. CDR3 nucleotides: TGTGCCAGCAGCTTAGCCACCAGTGGTCAGCCCCAGCATTTT.

The gene calls are TRBV7-2 and TRBJ2-3; TRBD1 agrees at 7 bases. V shed 1 base, J shed 4 bases, and the junction held 11 bases outside the gene matches. The CDR3 totals 17 residues. Germline values: CDR1 SGHTA, CDR2 FQGNSA. The CDR3 region is CASSLGRGGEVADTQYF. Written as DNA, the CDR3 is TGTGCCAGCAGCTTAGGTCGAGGGGGCGAGGTGGCAGATACGCAGTATTTT.

This clone was counted ten times or more. The chain has TRBV7-3 and TRBJ1-2; 7 bases match TRBD1. Germline V CDR1 and CDR2: SGHTA, FQGTGA. The CDR3 covers 13 residues. V lost 0 bases, J lost 10 bases, and 5 bases stayed unmatched. The CDR3 DNA follows: TGTGCCAGCAGCTTAACCCGGACAGGCAACTACACCTTC. This encodes CASSLTRTGNYTF.

V gene TRBV5-4 combines with J gene TRBJ1-1, with 8 nucleotides matching TRBD1. This CDR3 is 17 amino acids long. V was clipped by 0 bases and J by 1 base; unmatched bases: 8. The germline CDR1 and CDR2 sequences are SGHNT and YYREEE (reference sequence). The CDR3 reads CASSLVSGTGPNTEAFF. CDR3 in DNA: TGTGCCAGCAGCTTGGTATCAGGGACAGGCCCGAACACTGAAGCTTTCTTT. Full variable domain (missing parts from reference TRBV5-4 and TRBJ1-1): ETGVTQSPTHLIKTRGQQVTLRCSSQSGHNTVSWYQQALGQGPQFIFQYYREEENGRGNFPPRFSGLQFPNYSSELNVNALELDDSALYLCASSLVSGTGPNTEAFFGQGTRLTVV.

V and J are TRBV4-3 and TRBJ2-1; D is unresolved. The CDR3 covers 16 residues. V shed 4 bases and J shed 4 bases, with 17 bases lying between them. CDR1 and CDR2 from the germline V gene are LGHNA and YSLEER. In nucleotides, the CDR3 is TGCGCCAGCAGCCGCCTCGAGCAAGCCGGGTACAATGAGCAGTTCTTC. Translating gives CASSRLEQAGYNEQFF.

The chain links TRBV15 to TRBJ2-6; D is perhaps TRBD1 (5 bases). This CDR3 is 17 amino acids long. The ends were cut back, 1 base at V and 1 base at J, with 11 bases in the middle. Germline-derived CDR1 and CDR2 are LNHNV and YYDKDF (reference sequence). The CDR3 reads CATSRGGPGSGANVLTF. CDR3 coding DNA: TGTGCCACCAGCAGAGGTGGGCCAGGGTCTGGGGCCAACGTCCTGACTTTC.

As regards this clone: The same CDR3 can be traced to other DNA sequences in this sample. V gene TRBV5-1 combines with J gene TRBJ1-4; D gene unclear. This CDR3 has 14 residues. The V and J ends lost 0 bases and 8 bases respectively, with 11 bases between them. Germline assignment: CDR1 SGHRS and CDR2 YFSETQ. CDR3 nucleotides: TGCGCCAGCAGCTTGGCTGGACTCGAGGAAAAACTGTTTTTT. This codes for CASSLAGLEEKLFF.

The rearrangement joins TRBV7-2 to TRBJ1-2; 12 bases fit TRBD1. CDR3 length: 16 amino acids. V lost 0 bases, J lost 8 bases, and 7 bases stayed unmatched. CDR1 and CDR2 from the germline V gene are SGHTA and FQGNSA. This chain's CDR3 is CASSLAWGQGAQGYTF. Written as DNA, the CDR3 is TGTGCCAGCAGCTTAGCGTGGGGACAGGGGGCGCAAGGCTACACCTTC.

This chain links TRBV19 with TRBJ2-7; D is tentatively TRBD1 or TRBD2 (7 bases each). The V gene lost 2 bases and the J gene lost 4 bases, with 12 bases spanning the gap. The CDR3 totals 14 residues. Germline V gene sequence: CDR1 LNHDA, CDR2 SQIVND (reference sequence). CDR3 protein: CASSIQGGTYEQYF. The CDR3 DNA reads TGTGCCAGTAGTATACAGGGGGGGACGTACGAGCAGTACTTC.

This chain links TRBV28 with TRBJ1-4, with a tentative D call TRBD1 (5 bases). The germline V gene has CDR1 MDHEN and CDR2 SYDVKM. Trimming took off 6 bases at V and 0 bases at J, with 11 bases between the two ends. The CDR3 length is 15 residues. This CDR3 reads CASSYDSATNEKLFF. The CDR3 coding sequence is TGTGCCAGCAGCTATGACAGCGCAACTAATGAAAAACTGTTTTTT.

This sequence joins TRBV5-6 and TRBJ1-1, with 8 nucleotides matching TRBD1. This CDR3 has 15 amino acids. V shed 4 bases and J 1 base; nucleotides not matched to a gene: 6. Germline V gene data show CDR1 as SGHDT and CDR2 as YYEEEE. The CDR3 here is CASSVRQGPNTEAFF. CDR3 DNA sequence: TGTGCCAGCAGCGTACGACAGGGGCCGAACACTGAAGCTTTCTTT.

The gene calls are TRBV18 and TRBJ1-5; D not resolved. CDR1 and CDR2 from the germline V gene are KGHSH and LQKENI. V lost 2 bases and J 2 bases, leaving 10 bases between the germline ends. The CDR3 is 15 residues long. CDR3 protein: CASSPTRQGNQPQHF. The CDR3 bases are TGTGCCAGCTCACCAACCCGACAAGGCAATCAGCCCCAGCATTTT.